The 16 T cell receptor beta chains listed next were all sequenced from one sample in a study of identical twins. TCRdb reanalysed the 5' RACE reads using MiXCR and keeps one entry per CDR3 protein. The sample yields 500,000 to 650,000 distinct CDR3 sequences, roughly 7.1% seen once. The same data also contributed to another study, on yellow fever vaccine responses in identical twins.

The sample was PBMCs. The receptors shown here come from a young woman in good health.

This clonotype came up many times. The rearrangement links TRBV20-1 to TRBJ2-1, with D perhaps matching TRBD1 or TRBD2 (5 bases each). The length of the CDR3 is 13 residues. CDR1 DFQATT and CDR2 SNEGSKA come from the germline V gene (reference sequence). V lost 6 bases, J lost 5 bases, and 14 bases lay in between. The CDR3 region has the DNA TGCAGTGCGGTACCGGGACCCCACAATGAGCAGTTCTTC. Translation: CSAVPGPHNEQFF.

There are a few counts of this clonotype. The genes are TRBV6-1 and TRBJ1-4; 10 nucleotides agree with TRBD1. Germline CDR1 MNHNS, CDR2 SASEGT. CDR3 length equals 14 residues. The junction had 7 bases not matched to a gene; V was cut back by 7 bases and J by 8 bases. In nucleotides, the CDR3 is TGTGCCAGCACCCAGGACAGGGGGACCGAAAAACTGTTTTTT. Translated: CASTQDRGTEKLFF.

This clonotype was seen only a few times. V usage is TRBV12-3 or TRBV12-4 and J usage is TRBJ1-5; no reliable D call. This CDR3 has 16 residues. The germline V and J ends were trimmed by 3 bases and 2 bases, with 14 bases remaining between them. CDR3 bases: TGTGCCAGCAGTTTGGATGGAGGGCAGGGCAATCAGCCCCAGCATTTT. Translation gives CASSLDGGQGNQPQHF.

This clonotype was counted only a few times. The CDR3 DNA follows: TGCGCCAGCAGCTTGGACCCCGGACTAGCGGGGGACAATGAGCAGTTCTTC. Its protein product is CASSLDPGLAGDNEQFF. The rearrangement uses TRBV5-1 and TRBJ2-1, with 13 bases aligning to TRBD2. Per the germline V gene, CDR1 is SGHRS and CDR2 is YFSETQ. The CDR3 runs 17 residues. V gave up 0 bases and J gave up 5 bases; unmatched junction bases: 5.

As for this clonotype: This may arise from a read error, as a much more abundant clone is one base away. The chain recombines TRBV3-1 with TRBJ2-2; D is possibly TRBD2 (6 bases). The CDR3 sequence is 16 residues long. The germline V gene has CDR1 LGHDT and CDR2 YNNKEL (reference sequence). V was trimmed by 1 base and J by 7 bases, leaving 16 bases between them. The CDR3 sequence: CASSQAVGGEIGELFF. CDR3 in DNA: TGTGCCAGCAGCCAAGCTGTGGGCGGGGAAATCGGGGAGCTGTTTTTT.

For the CDR3, the DNA is TGTGCCAGCAGCCCCGAAGTAGCGAACACCGGGGAGCTGTTTTTT. This codes for CASSPEVANTGELFF. This sequence joins TRBV7-7 and TRBJ2-2; D gene unclear. V lost 5 bases and J lost 0, with 10 bases in between. CDR3 length equals 15 residues. Germline V gene data show CDR1 as SSHAT and CDR2 as FNYEAQ (reference sequence).

This clonotype was seen a few times. V usage is TRBV5-1 and J usage is TRBJ1-1; a possible D gene is TRBD1 (6 bases). V lost 6 bases and J lost 0, with 9 bases in between. Looked up from germline, CDR1 is SGHRS and CDR2 is YFSETQ. The CDR3 extends over 13 amino acids. The CDR3 sequence: CASMDSMNTEAFF. The DNA for the CDR3 is TGCGCCAGCATGGACAGCATGAACACTGAAGCTTTCTTT.

This clonotype has just a few counts. V and J are TRBV18 and TRBJ2-1; no firm D call. The CDR3 covers 17 residues. Germline V gives CDR1 KGHSH, CDR2 LQKENI. Trimming shortened V by 3 bases and J by 4 bases, and 19 bases separated the two germline ends. CDR3 protein: CASSPSDHTLLYNEQFF. In DNA form, the CDR3 reads TGTGCCAGCTCACCCTCTGACCATACCCTTCTTTACAATGAGCAGTTCTTC. The full variable domain, its missing parts supplied by reference TRBV18 and TRBJ2-1, is NAGVMQNPRHLVRRRGQEARLRCSPMKGHSHVYWYRQLPEEGLKFMVYLQKENIIDESGMPKERFSAEFPKEGPSILRIQQVVRGDSAAYFCASSPSDHTLLYNEQFFGPGTRLTVL.

This chain joins TRBV12-3 or TRBV12-4 and TRBJ2-7, with a weak D call TRBD2 (6 bases). Trimming stripped 6 bases from V and 2 bases from J, with 17 bases between. There are 15 residues in the CDR3. CDR3 sequence (DNA): TGTGCCAGCAGCGCGCGGGGAAACCCGACCTACGAGCAGTACTTC. Amino acids: CASSARGNPTYEQYF.

This clonotype was observed at least ten times. J is TRBJ2-2 and V is TRBV7-3; D ambiguous. The V end lost 2 bases, the J end lost 4 bases, and 14 bases lay between the germline ends. The germline CDR1 and CDR2 sequences are SGHTA and FQGTGA. The CDR3 extends over 16 amino acids. CDR3 in DNA: TGTGCCAGCAGCTTAGCCAGTAGTGGGGTCACCGGGGAGCTGTTTTTT. This sequence encodes CASSLASSGVTGELFF.

This clonotype came up a few times. CDR3 sequence reads: CSSGAQGRVEQFF. The CDR3 coding sequence is TGCAGTTCCGGGGCTCAGGGCCGGGTGGAGCAGTTCTTC. The chain has TRBV20-1 and TRBJ2-1; D possibly matches TRBD1 or TRBD2 (5 bases each). The length of the CDR3 is 13 residues. The germline V gene encodes CDR1 DFQATT and CDR2 SNEGSKA (reference sequence). Trimming took off 8 bases at V and 10 bases at J, with 21 bases between the two ends.

This clonotype was picked up a small number of times. The chain uses TRBV29-1 and TRBJ1-1; D may be TRBD1 (6 bases). V gave up 7 bases and J gave up 11 bases, with 20 bases separating them. CDR1 and CDR2 from the germline V gene are SQVTM and ANQGSEA. This CDR3 region has 12 residues. CDR3 sequence: CSGLRDTAGAFF. The CDR3 bases are TGCAGCGGCCTCCGGGACACCGCTGGTGCTTTCTTT.

This clonotype occurred many times. This chain links TRBV29-1 with TRBJ2-1; 9 bases match TRBD2. Germline assignment: CDR1 SQVTM and CDR2 ANQGSEA. This CDR3 has 13 amino acids. V lost 4 bases and J lost 5; bases outside the gene matches: 3. The CDR3 nucleotides read TGCAGCGTTGGACTAGCGGAAAACAATGAGCAGTTCTTC. Translation: CSVGLAENNEQFF.

The gene calls are TRBV7-6 and TRBJ2-2, with TRBD2 identical over 8 bases. This CDR3 region has 16 residues. Trimming at V came to 0 bases and at J to 5 bases, leaving 5 bases not matched to a gene. In germline, CDR1 is SGHVS, CDR2 FNYEAQ. DNA of the CDR3: TGTGCCAGCAGCTTAGCGGCGGGAGGCGGGACCGGGGAGCTGTTTTTT. It codes for CASSLAAGGGTGELFF.

Only a few counts were recorded for this clonotype. The J gene is TRBJ2-2, the V gene TRBV11-2, with D unclear. The CDR3 consists of 14 residues. Germline V gene data show CDR1 as SGHAT and CDR2 as FQNNGV. V lost 5 bases and J lost 4, with 11 bases in between. The CDR3 here is CASSPRETTGELFF. The CDR3 DNA sequence: TGTGCCAGCAGCCCTAGGGAAACCACCGGGGAGCTGTTTTTT.

V gene TRBV7-9 combines with J gene TRBJ2-7; TRBD1 might be the D (6 bases). V was shortened by 5 bases and J by 2 bases, with 16 bases between the two germline ends. CDR1 is SEHNR, CDR2 FQNEAQ, per germline (reference sequence). This CDR3 comprises 15 residues. CDR3 DNA: TGTGCCAGCAGCACATCCGACAGGCCTACCTACGAGCAGTACTTC. Its protein product is CASSTSDRPTYEQYF.